The clone carrying this T cell receptor (beta chain) was recorded at least ten times. Germline CDR1 and CDR2: SGDLS and YYNGEE. The germline V and J ends were trimmed by 2 bases and 1 base, with 7 bases remaining between them. The CDR3 consists of 13 residues. Combining a sample-barcoded 5' primer with a J-beta primer mix, a second PCR ran for roughly 6 to 12 cycles. A single record per CDR3 protein comes from TCRdb applying MiXCR to the 5' RACE reads. The table includes fewer than 2,000,000 distinct CDR3 sequences, around 36% detected once. The data stem from a study of blood T cells in healthy people across ages. Donors ranged from about 6 to 95 years old and were healthy Caucasians in Russia.

The rearrangement links TRBV9 to TRBJ2-7; the D gene is possibly TRBD2 (5 bases). The sequenced sample consisted of blood. This clonotype was sampled from a woman aged 30 to 39 in good health. This CDR3 reads CASSVGGSYEQYF. The CDR3 DNA reads as TGTGCCAGCAGCGTTGGCGGGTCCTACGAGCAGTACTTC.